This T cell receptor (beta chain) was recorded in a study of cytomegalovirus exposure and HLA in healthy donors. Study-level results: Later work showed greater clonal expansion in HLA-associated TCR beta chains than in equally common others. Data from an earlier analysis indicated that most TCR beta V segments were productive either about 90% or about 30% of the time.

Donors were ostensibly healthy at sampling, although undocumented immune exposures were probable. A few counts support this clone. Antigen unknown. This CDR3 has 16 residues. Trimming took 1 base from V and 8 from J, leaving 20 bases between them. CDR1 and CDR2 from the germline V gene are SGHVS and FNYEAQ. With 60 Vbeta and 13 Jbeta primers, the PCR was carried out. Original processing methods: Later, roughly 77 million unique TCR beta chains were counted in an analysis, and 10 million to 12 million of them were shared. Assay used: immunoSEQ multiplex PCR; TCRdb lists only in-frame clones, some missing. D and trimming were read from the DNA, whereas the V and J calls and clone size are those reported in that table. The data contain some 200,000 clones, approximately 70% of them seen just once; the ten biggest clones take up about 2.5%.

Sequenced input: PBMCs. This receptor was obtained from a man between 40 and 49 years old in good health and CMV-seropositive. J is TRBJ1-2 and V is TRBV7-6, with D hard to call. The CDR3 reads CASSLVGRADLIGYTF. DNA of the CDR3: TGTGCCAGCAGCTTAGTTGGGAGGGCAGATTTAATCGGCTACACCTTC. Drawing the rest from reference TRBV7-6 and TRBJ1-2, the complete variable domain is GAGVSQSPRYKVTKRGQDVALRCDPISGHVSLYWYRQALGQGPEFLTYFNYEAQQDKSGLPNDRFSAERPEGSISTLTIQRTEQRDSAMYRCASSLVGRADLIGYTFGSGTRLTVV.